Following are 13 T cell receptor beta chains from one sample sequenced in a study of T cell responses to AZD1222 COVID-19 vaccine. Method: immunoSEQ multiplex PCR; TCRdb's copy keeps in-frame clones and lacks some. The data contain more than 75,000 clones, 70% to 90% of them singletons. The sequencing used peripheral blood, collected on day 0 of AZD1222 vaccination. The receptors stem from an adult in good health.

This clone has just one count. The gene calls are TRBV28 and TRBJ1-5; perhaps TRBD1 as D (6 bases). The germline V gene encodes CDR1 MDHEN and CDR2 SYDVKM. The CDR3 consists of 13 residues. V gave up 7 bases and J gave up 4 bases, with 11 bases separating them. CDR3 loop: CASTLGGNQPQHF. CDR3 nucleotides: TGTGCCAGCACCCTAGGGGGGAATCAGCCCCAGCATTTT.

The chain employs TRBV6-1 and TRBJ1-2; a possible D gene is TRBD1 (5 bases). This CDR3 contains 15 residues. Germline CDR1 is MNHNS and CDR2 is SASEGT. The V end was cut by 2 bases, the J end by 4 bases, with 14 bases between. CDR3 sequence (DNA): TGTGCCAGCAGTGAATCAGTCAGGGCCGCCTATGGCTACACCTTC. Translated: CASSESVRAAYGYTF.

Worth noting for this clone: The same CDR3 is also encoded by other DNA sequences in this sample. The V and J genes are TRBV30 and TRBJ1-5; tentative D call: TRBD1 (5 bases). Per germline, CDR1 GTSNPN and CDR2 SVGIG (reference sequence). The CDR3 is 14 amino acids. Between the trimmed V and J ends, which lost 0 bases and 7 bases, there was a span of 13 bases. The CDR3 DNA sequence: TGTGCCTGGAGTGTACGCGGGGGAAGACAGCCCCAGCATTTT. It yields the protein CAWSVRGGRQPQHF.

The V and J genes are TRBV3-1 (or the pseudogene TRBV3-2) and TRBJ2-3; 13 bases line up with TRBD2. With V trimmed by 4 bases and J by 2 bases, 9 bases remained unmatched. The germline gives CDR1 LGHDT, CDR2 YNNKEL (reference sequence). The CDR3 extends over 18 amino acids. The CDR3 DNA reads as TGTGCCAGCAGCCGCGGACTAGCGGGGGCTGAGAACACAGATACGCAGTATTTT. This gives the protein CASSRGLAGAENTDTQYF.

The V call is TRBV11-2, the J call TRBJ1-2, with 9 bases that match TRBD1. The germline CDR1 and CDR2 sequences are SGHAT and FQNNGV. The CDR3 contains 14 residues. V shed 4 bases and J 6 bases; nucleotides not matched to a gene: 6. CDR3 in amino acids: CASSSWDRDDGYTF. The CDR3 DNA reads TGTGCCAGCAGCTCCTGGGACAGGGATGATGGCTACACCTTC.

This chain uses TRBV19 with TRBJ1-2; 7 bases map to TRBD1. Trimming removed 2 bases from V and 4 bases from J; junction bases left unmatched: 7. The CDR3 is 15 residues long. Per the germline V gene, CDR1 is LNHDA and CDR2 is SQIVND (reference sequence). CDR3 protein: CASSITGVFAYGYTF. CDR3 sequence (DNA): TGTGCCAGTAGTATAACAGGGGTATTTGCCTATGGCTACACCTTC.

The chain is built from TRBV19 and TRBJ2-2; the D is unclear. This CDR3 comprises 13 residues. Trimming removed 2 bases at V and 6 bases at J, with 7 bases between. Germline CDR1 reads LNHDA; CDR2 reads SQIVND (reference sequence). The CDR3 spells CASSIRASGELFF. The CDR3 region has the DNA TGTGCCAGTAGTATAAGGGCTTCCGGGGAGCTGTTTTTT. Complete variable domain (other parts from reference TRBV19 and TRBJ2-2): DGGITQSPKYLFRKEGQNVTLSCEQNLNHDAMYWYRQDPGQGLRLIYYSQIVNDFQKGDIAEGYSVSREKKESFPLTVTSAQKNPTAFYLCASSIRASGELFFGEGSRLTVL.

The V call is TRBV30, the J call TRBJ2-6; weak D call: TRBD2 (6 bases). The length of the CDR3 is 15 residues. Trimming stripped 3 bases from V and 1 base from J, with 10 bases between. CDR1 and CDR2 from the germline V gene are GTSNPN and SVGIG (reference sequence). CDR3 amino acids: CAWSVGGSGANVLTF. In nucleotides, the CDR3 is TGTGCCTGGAGCGTTGGAGGGTCTGGGGCCAACGTCCTGACTTTC.

V usage is TRBV5-4 and J usage is TRBJ1-1; TRBD1 might be the D (5 bases). Trimming removed 4 bases from V and 4 bases from J, with 14 bases in between. From germline, CDR1 is SGHNT and CDR2 YYREEE (reference sequence). The CDR3 length is 14 residues. Here the CDR3 reads CASSPDSSSTEAFF. CDR3 bases: TGTGCCAGCAGCCCAGACAGTTCGAGCACTGAAGCTTTCTTT.

This clone has a single count. The chain combines TRBV12-3 or TRBV12-4 with TRBJ1-2; D call uncertain. The length of the CDR3 is 12 residues. V was pared by 3 bases and J by 3 bases, with 5 bases between. DNA for the CDR3: TGTGCCAGCAGTTTGACTGACTATGGCTACACCTTC. It translates to CASSLTDYGYTF.

The V and J genes are TRBV25-1 and TRBJ1-2; the D is unclear. Germline CDR1 reads MGHDK; CDR2 reads SYGVNS. Trimming took 6 bases from V and 8 from J, leaving 10 bases between them. The CDR3 totals 11 residues. This CDR3 reads CASRGGRGYTF. The CDR3, as DNA: TGTGCCAGCAGAGGTGGTAGAGGCTACACCTTC.

The V gene is TRBV6-6, the J gene TRBJ2-5, with 8 bases matching TRBD2. CDR1 is MNHNY, CDR2 SVGAGI, per germline (reference sequence). Trimming cost V 5 bases and J 3 bases; bases outside gene matches: 11. This CDR3 contains 16 residues. CDR3 nucleotide sequence: TGTGCCAGCAGTCAGACAAAATTACTAGCGGAAGAGACCCAGTACTTC. It specifies CASSQTKLLAEETQYF.

The V gene is TRBV30, the J gene TRBJ1-2; tentative D call: TRBD1 (5 bases). This CDR3 has 13 amino acids. V dropped 0 bases and J dropped 7 bases, with 12 bases sitting between them. The germline V gene encodes CDR1 GTSNPN and CDR2 SVGIG (reference sequence). The CDR3 is CAWSVAGVGGYTF. The CDR3 nucleotides read TGTGCCTGGAGTGTTGCGGGGGTCGGTGGCTACACCTTC.